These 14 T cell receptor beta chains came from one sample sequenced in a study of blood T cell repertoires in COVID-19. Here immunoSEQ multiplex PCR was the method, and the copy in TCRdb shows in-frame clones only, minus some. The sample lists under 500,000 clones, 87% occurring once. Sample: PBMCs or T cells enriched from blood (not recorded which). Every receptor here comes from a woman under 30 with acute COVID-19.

CDR3 sequence reads: CASSAAGESSYNSPLHF. CDR3 sequence (DNA): TGTGCCAGCAGTGCCGCAGGGGAAAGCTCCTATAATTCACCCCTCCACTTT. The chain joins TRBV7-6 to TRBJ1-6; tentatively, D is TRBD1 (6 bases). The CDR3 spans 17 residues. V was clipped by 6 bases and J by 0 bases, with 15 bases between them. Germline V CDR1 and CDR2: SGHVS, FNYEAQ. Using reference TRBV7-6 and TRBJ1-6 for the parts outside the CDR3, the full variable domain is GAGVSQSPRYKVTKRGQDVALRCDPISGHVSLYWYRQALGQGPEFLTYFNYEAQQDKSGLPNDRFSAERPEGSISTLTIQRTEQRDSAMYRCASSAAGESSYNSPLHFGNGTRLTVT.

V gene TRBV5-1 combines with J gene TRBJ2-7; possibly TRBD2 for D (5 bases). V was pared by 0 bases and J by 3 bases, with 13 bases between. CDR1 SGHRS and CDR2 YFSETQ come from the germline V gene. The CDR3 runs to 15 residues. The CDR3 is CASSLVASSIYEQYF. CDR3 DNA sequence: TGCGCCAGCAGCTTGGTGGCTAGCAGTATCTACGAGCAGTACTTC.

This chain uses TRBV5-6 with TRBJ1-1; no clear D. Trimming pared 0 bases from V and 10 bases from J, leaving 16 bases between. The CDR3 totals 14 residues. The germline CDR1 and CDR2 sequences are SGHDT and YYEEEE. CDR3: CASSLGTLGEGAFF. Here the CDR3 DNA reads TGTGCCAGCAGCTTGGGAACTCTAGGCGAGGGAGCTTTCTTT.

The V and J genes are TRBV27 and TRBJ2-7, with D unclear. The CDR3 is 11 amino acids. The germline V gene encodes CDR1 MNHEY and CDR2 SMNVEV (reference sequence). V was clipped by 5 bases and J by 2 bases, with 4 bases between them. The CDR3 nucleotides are TGTGCCAGCAGTCCCGCCTACGAGCAGTACTTC. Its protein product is CASSPAYEQYF.

CDR3 loop: CASSVEVGRGANEKLFF. CDR3 bases: TGTGCCAGCAGCGTAGAGGTCGGGAGGGGAGCTAATGAAAAACTGTTTTTT. The chain links TRBV9 to TRBJ1-4, with D maybe TRBD1 (5 bases). The CDR3 contains 17 residues. Germline CDR1 and CDR2: SGDLS and YYNGEE. V shed 0 bases and J shed 3 bases, with 15 bases lying between them.

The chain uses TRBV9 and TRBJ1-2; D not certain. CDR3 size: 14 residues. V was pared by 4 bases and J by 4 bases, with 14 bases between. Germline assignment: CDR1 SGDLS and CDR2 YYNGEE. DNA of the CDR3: TGTGCCAGCAGCCTCCGACTTGGTACCTATGGCTACACCTTC. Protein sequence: CASSLRLGTYGYTF.

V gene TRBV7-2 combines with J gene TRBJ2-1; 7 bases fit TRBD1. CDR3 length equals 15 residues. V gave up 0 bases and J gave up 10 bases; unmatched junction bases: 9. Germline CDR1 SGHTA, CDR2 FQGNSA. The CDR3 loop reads CASSLALTGYLEQFF. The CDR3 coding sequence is TGTGCCAGCAGCTTAGCGCTGACAGGGTATTTGGAGCAGTTCTTC.

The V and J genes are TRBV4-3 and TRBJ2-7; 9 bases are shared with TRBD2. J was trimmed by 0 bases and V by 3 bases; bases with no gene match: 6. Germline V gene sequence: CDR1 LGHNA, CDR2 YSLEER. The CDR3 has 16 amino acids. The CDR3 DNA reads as TGCGCCAGCAGCCACTCACTAGCGGGTGTCTCCTACGAGCAGTACTTC. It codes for CASSHSLAGVSYEQYF.

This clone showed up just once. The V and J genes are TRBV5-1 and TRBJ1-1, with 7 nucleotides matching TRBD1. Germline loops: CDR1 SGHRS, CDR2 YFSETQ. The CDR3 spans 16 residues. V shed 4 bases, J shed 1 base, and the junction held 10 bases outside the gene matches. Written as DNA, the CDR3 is TGCGCCAGCAGCGTCCAAACAGGGGTCGGGAACACTGAAGCTTTCTTT. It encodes CASSVQTGVGNTEAFF.

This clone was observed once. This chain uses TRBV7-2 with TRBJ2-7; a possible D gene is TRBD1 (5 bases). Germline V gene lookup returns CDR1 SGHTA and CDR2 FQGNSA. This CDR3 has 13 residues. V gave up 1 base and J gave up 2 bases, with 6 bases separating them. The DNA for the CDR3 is TGTGCCAGCAGCTTAGTACAGGCCTACGAGCAGTACTTC. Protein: CASSLVQAYEQYF. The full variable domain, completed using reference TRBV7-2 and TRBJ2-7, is GAGVSQSPSNKVTEKGKDVELRCDPISGHTALYWYRQSLGQGLEFLIYFQGNSAPDKSGLPSDRFSAERTGGSVSTLTIQRTQQEDSAVYLCASSLVQAYEQYFGPGTRLTVT.

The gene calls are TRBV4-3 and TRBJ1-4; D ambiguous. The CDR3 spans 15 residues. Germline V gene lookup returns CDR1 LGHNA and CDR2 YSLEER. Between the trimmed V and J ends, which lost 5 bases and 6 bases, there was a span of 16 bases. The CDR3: CASSNLLGEDEKLFF. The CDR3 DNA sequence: TGCGCCAGCAGCAACCTGTTGGGCGAAGATGAAAAACTGTTTTTT.

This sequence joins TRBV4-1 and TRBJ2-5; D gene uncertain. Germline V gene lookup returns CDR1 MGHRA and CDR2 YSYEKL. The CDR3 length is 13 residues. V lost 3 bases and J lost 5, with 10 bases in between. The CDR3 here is CASSQSRSETQYF. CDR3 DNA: TGCGCCAGCAGCCAGTCGAGGTCGGAGACCCAGTACTTC.

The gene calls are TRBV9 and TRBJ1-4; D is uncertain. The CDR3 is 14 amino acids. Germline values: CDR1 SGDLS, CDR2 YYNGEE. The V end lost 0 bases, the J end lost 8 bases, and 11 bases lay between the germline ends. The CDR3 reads CASSVVGSEEKLFF. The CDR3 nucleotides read TGTGCCAGCAGCGTAGTGGGGAGCGAGGAAAAACTGTTTTTT.

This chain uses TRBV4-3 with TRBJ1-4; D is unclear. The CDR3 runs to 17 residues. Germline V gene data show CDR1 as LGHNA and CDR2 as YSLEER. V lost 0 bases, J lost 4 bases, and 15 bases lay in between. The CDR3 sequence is CASSQDLKGEGNEKLFF. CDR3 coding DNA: TGCGCCAGCAGCCAAGATTTGAAGGGTGAGGGTAATGAAAAACTGTTTTTT.